This is a list of T cell receptor beta chains from one sample in a study of T cells after yellow fever vaccination. TCRdb re-derived calls from the 5' RACE reads in MiXCR, one entry per CDR3 protein. The profile shows around 250,000 distinct CDR3 sequences, approximately 5.2% of them singletons. Material: CD4+ T cells sorted from PBMCs, obtained on the day of the yellow fever booster vaccination. These receptors were collected from a man aged 18 to 29 who received the YFV17D yellow fever vaccine. CDR3s include the opening cysteine and the closing phenylalanine or tryptophan. A D gene is named only where the DNA matches it firmly. Clone sizes are given selectively: once, few, many, or a class where the clone is expanded.

clone_size	d_call	v_call	j_call	cdr3_nt	cdr3_aa
many	TRBD2	TRBV2	TRBJ2-5	TGTGCCAGCAGTGCGGGAGGCCTCGAGACTGGGACCCAGTACTTC	CASSAGGLETGTQYF
few	-	TRBV18	TRBJ1-4	TGTGCCAGCTCACCACCGTCTACTAATGAAAAACTGTTTTTT	CASSPPSTNEKLFF
many	TRBD2	TRBV7-3	TRBJ2-5	TGTGCCAGCAGCTCCGTACCCGTTGCGGGGGGCCAAGAGACCCAGTACTTC	CASSSVPVAGGQETQYF
few	-	TRBV19	TRBJ1-1	TGTGCCAGTAATACCCAGAGTTTAATGAACACTGAAGCTTTCTTT	CASNTQSLMNTEAFF
-	TRBD2	TRBV5-1	TRBJ2-5	TGCGCCAGCAGCTTGCTTCAGCGGGGCCAAGAGACCCAGTACTTC	CASSLLQRGQETQYF
-	-	TRBV20-1	TRBJ1-2	TGCAGTGCCCCTCCGGGACCCTCCTATGGCTACACCTTC	CSAPPGPSYGYTF
many	-	TRBV4-3	TRBJ2-3	TGCGCCAGCAGCCAAGGCGGGGTCACAGATACGCAGTATTTT	CASSQGGVTDTQYF
few	TRBD1	TRBV6-5	TRBJ2-5	TGTGCCAGCAGTTACCTGGACAGGGGGCACCAAGAGACCCAGTACTTC	CASSYLDRGHQETQYF
few	-	TRBV10-3	TRBJ1-1	TGTGCCATCACCCCGTCGGGACGGAACACTGAAGCTTTCTTT	CAITPSGRNTEAFF
few	-	TRBV9	TRBJ2-2	TGTGCCAGCAGCGTAGTGGTCGGGGGCGCGAACACCGGGGAGCTGTTTTTT	CASSVVVGGANTGELFF
-	-	TRBV7-7	TRBJ1-2	TGTGCTAGCAGCTTACGGGGTACAGAGGATGGCTACACCTTC	CASSLRGTEDGYTF
many	TRBD1	TRBV5-1	TRBJ1-1	TGCGCCAGCAGCTGGGGCCAACAGGGGGCTGGAACTGAAGCTTTCTTT	CASSWGQQGAGTEAFF
-	-	TRBV19	TRBJ1-2	TGTGCCAGTAGTATTCCGACACAGGGTTATTATGGCTACACCTTC	CASSIPTQGYYGYTF
many	TRBD2	TRBV28	TRBJ2-1	TGTGCCAGCAGTCCCCCCCCTAGCGGGGGGACCCATGAGCAGTTCTTC	CASSPPPSGGTHEQFF
many	-	TRBV7-7	TRBJ2-5	TGTGCCAGCAGCTTAGGAGAAAAGGAGACCCAGTACTTC	CASSLGEKETQYF
-	TRBD1	TRBV2	TRBJ2-5	TGTGCCAGCAGTCGACAGGGGAAATCCGAGACCCAGTACTTC	CASSRQGKSETQYF
few	TRBD1	TRBV5-1	TRBJ1-4	TGCGCCAGCAGCCAGGGGGCGTCGACTAATGAAAAACTGTTTTTT	CASSQGASTNEKLFF
many	TRBD1	TRBV5-6	TRBJ2-7	TGTGCCAGCAGCTTCGACCGGACAGGGGTGAACGAGCAGTACTTC	CASSFDRTGVNEQYF
few	-	TRBV5-1	TRBJ2-7	TGCGCCAGCAGCTTGGCCGGTGGCAACCCTCCCTACGAGCAGTACTTC	CASSLAGGNPPYEQYF
few	-	TRBV5-1	TRBJ2-3	TGCGCCAGCAGCTTGGCTGGGGGGCGATCTCCGGTCGATACGCAGTATTTT	CASSLAGGRSPVDTQYF
-	-	TRBV2	TRBJ1-1	TGTGCCAGCAGTGGCGATATGGACACTGAAGCTTTCTTT	CASSGDMDTEAFF
few	-	TRBV5-5	TRBJ2-5	TGTGCCAGCAGCTTGGGGCAGGGGGGGTCTTACGGGGAGACCCAGTACTTC	CASSLGQGGSYGETQYF
-	TRBD1	TRBV24-1	TRBJ2-1	TGTGCCACCAGTGACCCACGACAGGGAATTGCCAATGAGCAGTTCTTC	CATSDPRQGIANEQFF
few	TRBD1	TRBV4-2	TRBJ1-6	TGTGCCAGCAGCCATGAAAGCCGGGACAGGGAGAATCTCTTGAATTCACCCCTCCACTTT	CASSHESRDRENLLNSPLHF
-	-	TRBV5-1	TRBJ1-1	TGCGCCAGCAGCCCCACCTATGGAACTGAAGCTTTCTTT	CASSPTYGTEAFF
-	-	TRBV4-1	TRBJ2-1	TGCGCCAGCAGCCAAGGGCTCCGGGGGAGATTGTACAATGAGCAGTTCTTC	CASSQGLRGRLYNEQFF
once	-	TRBV24-1	TRBJ2-2	TGTGCCACCAGTGGGGGAAAGGGAAACACCGGGGAGCTGTTTTTT	CATSGGKGNTGELFF
few	-	TRBV5-1	TRBJ2-7	TGCGCCAGCAGCTTGGTGGAGGGAAGAGTTGGTGGTTACGAGCAGTACTTC	CASSLVEGRVGGYEQYF
-	TRBD2	TRBV10-3	TRBJ2-2	TGTGCCACCGAGGCCCGGGGGGTGAACACCGGGGAGCTGTTTTTT	CATEARGVNTGELFF
many	-	TRBV5-1	TRBJ2-2	TGCGCCAGCGGGGGAGATAACACCGGGGAGCTGTTTTTT	CASGGDNTGELFF
few	-	TRBV14	TRBJ2-5	TGTGCCAGCAGCCAGCTCGACCTCAGGGGAGAGACCCAGTACTTC	CASSQLDLRGETQYF
many	-	TRBV10-3	TRBJ2-1	TGTGCCATCAGTGAAAAGGCGATGTCGGGGAATGAGCAGTTCTTC	CAISEKAMSGNEQFF
many	TRBD2	TRBV11-2	TRBJ2-3	TGTGCCAGCAGCTTATGGGCGGGGGGCTTCACAGATACGCAGTATTTT	CASSLWAGGFTDTQYF
few	-	TRBV9	TRBJ2-7	TGTGCCAGCAGCGTAAGGGCGTCCTACGAGCAGTACTTC	CASSVRASYEQYF
few	-	TRBV18	TRBJ2-5	TGTGCCAGCTCACCGCCCGGGACGGTAGCATACCAAGAGACCCAGTACTTC	CASSPPGTVAYQETQYF
many	-	TRBV7-2	TRBJ2-5	TGTGCCAGCAGCTTCCGAACGACTAGTAGTTGGGAGACCCAGTACTTC	CASSFRTTSSWETQYF
few	-	TRBV30	TRBJ1-5	TGTGCCTGGAGCCCTTTGAATCCCGGTCAGCCCCAGCATTTT	CAWSPLNPGQPQHF
many	TRBD1	TRBV28	TRBJ1-1	TGTGCCAGCAGTCCCGGGACAGGGGATGGTAGCACTGAAGCTTTCTTT	CASSPGTGDGSTEAFF
-	TRBD2	TRBV20-1	TRBJ2-2	TGCAGTGCTAGATATAGCGGGTCGGGCGGGGAGCTGTTTTTT	CSARYSGSGGELFF
many	-	TRBV6-5	TRBJ1-3	TGTGCCAGCAGTTACGACGTGCGGGGCCTCTCTGGAAACACCATATATTTT	CASSYDVRGLSGNTIYF
-	-	TRBV5-1	TRBJ2-3	TGCGCCAGCAGCTTGGGAGGGCATCTTAGCACAGATACGCAGTATTTT	CASSLGGHLSTDTQYF